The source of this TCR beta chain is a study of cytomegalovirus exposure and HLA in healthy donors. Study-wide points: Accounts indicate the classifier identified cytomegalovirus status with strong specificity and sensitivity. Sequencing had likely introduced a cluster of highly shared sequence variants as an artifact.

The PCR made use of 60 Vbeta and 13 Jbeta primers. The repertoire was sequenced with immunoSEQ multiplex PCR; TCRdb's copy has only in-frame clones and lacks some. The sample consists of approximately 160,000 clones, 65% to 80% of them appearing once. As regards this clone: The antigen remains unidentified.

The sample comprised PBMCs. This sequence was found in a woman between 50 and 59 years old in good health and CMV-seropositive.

The CDR3 DNA is TGTGCCAGCAGCCTACAGACAGGGAACACTGAAGCTTTCTTT. Translating it yields CASSLQTGNTEAFF. The chain couples TRBV7-2 to TRBJ1-1; D is perhaps TRBD1 (6 bases). The germline V gene encodes CDR1 SGHTA and CDR2 FQGNSA. V lost 5 bases, J lost 1 base, and 11 bases lay in between. This CDR3 has 14 residues.